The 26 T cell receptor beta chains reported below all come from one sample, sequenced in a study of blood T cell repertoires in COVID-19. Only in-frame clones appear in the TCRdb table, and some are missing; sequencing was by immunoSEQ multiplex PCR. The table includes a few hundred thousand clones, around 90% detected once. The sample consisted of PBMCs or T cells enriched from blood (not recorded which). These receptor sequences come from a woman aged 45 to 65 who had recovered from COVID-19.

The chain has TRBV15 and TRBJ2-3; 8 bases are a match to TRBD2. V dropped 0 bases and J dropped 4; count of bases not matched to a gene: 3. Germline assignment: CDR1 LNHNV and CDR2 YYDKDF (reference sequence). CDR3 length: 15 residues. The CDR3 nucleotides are TGTGCCACCAGCAGAGATCCAGCGGGAGCAGATACGCAGTATTTT. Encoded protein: CATSRDPAGADTQYF.

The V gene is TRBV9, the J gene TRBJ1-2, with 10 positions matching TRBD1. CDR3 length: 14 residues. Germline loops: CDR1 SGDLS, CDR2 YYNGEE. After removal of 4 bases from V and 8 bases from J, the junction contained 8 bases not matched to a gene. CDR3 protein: CASSPGDRGGGYTF. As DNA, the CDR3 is TGTGCCAGCAGCCCCGGGGACAGGGGAGGAGGCTACACCTTC. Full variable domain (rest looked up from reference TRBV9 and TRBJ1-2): DSGVTQTPKHLITATGQRVTLRCSPRSGDLSVYWYQQSLDQGLQFLIQYYNGEERAKGNILERFSAQQFPDLHSELNLSSLELGDSALYFCASSPGDRGGGYTFGSGTRLTVV.

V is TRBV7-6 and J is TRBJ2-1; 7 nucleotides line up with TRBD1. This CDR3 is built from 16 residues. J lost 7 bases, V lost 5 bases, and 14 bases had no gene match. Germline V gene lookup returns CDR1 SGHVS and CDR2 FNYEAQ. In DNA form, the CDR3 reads TGTGCCAGCAGCATTATCACACGGGACAGTAAGAATGAGCAGTTCTTC. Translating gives CASSIITRDSKNEQFF. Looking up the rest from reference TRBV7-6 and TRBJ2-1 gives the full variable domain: GAGVSQSPRYKVTKRGQDVALRCDPISGHVSLYWYRQALGQGPEFLTYFNYEAQQDKSGLPNDRFSAERPEGSISTLTIQRTEQRDSAMYRCASSIITRDSKNEQFFGPGTRLTVL.

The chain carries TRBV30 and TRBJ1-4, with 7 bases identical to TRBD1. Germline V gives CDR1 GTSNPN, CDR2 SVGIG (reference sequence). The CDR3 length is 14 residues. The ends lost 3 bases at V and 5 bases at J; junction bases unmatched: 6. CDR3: CAWRPGTVNEKLFF. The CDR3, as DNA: TGTGCCTGGAGACCCGGGACAGTAAATGAAAAACTGTTTTTT.

The CDR3 sequence is CARSFGAQEIQTTEAFF. CDR3 DNA: TGTGCCAGAAGCTTTGGGGCCCAGGAAATACAAACTACTGAAGCTTTCTTT. The rearrangement uses TRBV5-3 and TRBJ1-1; D is perhaps TRBD1 (5 bases). TRBV5-3 has ORF status, its function being uncertain. With 2 bases removed from V and 5 bases from J, the gap between germline ends came to 22 bases. The CDR3 totals 17 residues.

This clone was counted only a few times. CDR3 nucleotides: TGTGCCAGCAAACATGCGGGAGGGGACGAGCAGTACTTC. It encodes CASKHAGGDEQYF. The J gene is TRBJ2-7, the V gene TRBV6-5; TRBD2 matches at 9 bases. The CDR3 spans 13 residues. V was pared by 7 bases and J by 5 bases, with 6 bases of the junction left unmatched. The germline CDR1 and CDR2 sequences are MNHEY and SVGAGI.

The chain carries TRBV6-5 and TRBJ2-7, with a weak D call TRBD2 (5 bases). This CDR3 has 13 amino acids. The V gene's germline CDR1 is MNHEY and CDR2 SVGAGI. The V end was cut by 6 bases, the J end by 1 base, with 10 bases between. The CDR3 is CASRLGGSYEQYF. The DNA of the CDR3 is TGTGCCAGCAGACTGGGCGGGTCCTACGAGCAGTACTTC.

As DNA, the CDR3 is TGCGCCAGCAGCCTAGCGGGAGGCACCTACAATGAGCAGTTCTTC. It codes for CASSLAGGTYNEQFF. The rearrangement links TRBV4-1 to TRBJ2-1; 10 bases fit TRBD2. Germline CDR1 reads MGHRA; CDR2 reads YSYEKL. The V gene end was trimmed by 4 bases and the J gene end by 2 bases; junction bases not matched to a gene: 2. The CDR3 consists of 15 residues.

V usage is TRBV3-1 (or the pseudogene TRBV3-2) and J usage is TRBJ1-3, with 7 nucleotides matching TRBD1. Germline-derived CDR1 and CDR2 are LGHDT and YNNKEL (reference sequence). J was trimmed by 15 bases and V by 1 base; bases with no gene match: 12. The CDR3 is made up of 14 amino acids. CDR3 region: CASSQGGTDNTQYF. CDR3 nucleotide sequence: TGTGCCAGCAGCCAAGGAGGGACAGACAACACTCAATATTTT.

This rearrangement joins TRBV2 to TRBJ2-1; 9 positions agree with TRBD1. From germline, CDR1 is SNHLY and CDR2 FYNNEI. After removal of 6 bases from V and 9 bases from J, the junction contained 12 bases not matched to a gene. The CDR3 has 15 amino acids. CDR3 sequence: CASRDRQGVGFEQFF. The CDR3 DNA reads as TGTGCCAGCAGGGATAGACAGGGGGTGGGTTTTGAGCAGTTCTTC.

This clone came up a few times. CDR3 in amino acids: CASSLETGGAGEQYF. The CDR3 DNA sequence: TGCGCCAGCAGCTTGGAGACAGGGGGCGCGGGCGAGCAGTACTTC. The V gene is TRBV5-1, the J gene TRBJ2-7, with 10 positions matching TRBD1. Germline CDR1 reads SGHRS; CDR2 reads YFSETQ. This CDR3 region has 15 residues. V shed 0 bases, J shed 6 bases, and the junction held 6 bases outside the gene matches. The entire variable domain, with the rest obtained from reference TRBV5-1 and TRBJ2-7, is as follows: KAGVTQTPRYLIKTRGQQVTLSCSPISGHRSVSWYQQTPGQGLQFLFEYFSETQRNKGNFPGRFSGRQFSNSRSEMNVSTLELGDSALYLCASSLETGGAGEQYFGPGTRLTVT.

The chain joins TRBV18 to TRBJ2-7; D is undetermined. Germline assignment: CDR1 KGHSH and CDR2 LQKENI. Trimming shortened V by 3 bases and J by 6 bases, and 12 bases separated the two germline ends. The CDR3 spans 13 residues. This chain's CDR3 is CASSPVRVGEQYF. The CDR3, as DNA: TGTGCCAGCTCACCCGTCCGAGTTGGCGAGCAGTACTTC.

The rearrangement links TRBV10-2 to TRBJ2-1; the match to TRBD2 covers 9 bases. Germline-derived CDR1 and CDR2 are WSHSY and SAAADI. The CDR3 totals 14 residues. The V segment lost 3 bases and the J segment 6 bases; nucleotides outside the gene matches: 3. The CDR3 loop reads CASSDRGRANEQFF. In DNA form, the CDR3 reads TGCGCCAGCAGTGACCGCGGGAGGGCCAATGAGCAGTTCTTC.

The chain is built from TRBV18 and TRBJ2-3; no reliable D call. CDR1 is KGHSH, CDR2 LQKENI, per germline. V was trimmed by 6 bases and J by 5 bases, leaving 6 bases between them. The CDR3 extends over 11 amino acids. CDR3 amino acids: CASSGEDTQYF. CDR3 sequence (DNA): TGTGCCAGCTCCGGAGAAGATACGCAGTATTTT. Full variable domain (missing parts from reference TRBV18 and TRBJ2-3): NAGVMQNPRHLVRRRGQEARLRCSPMKGHSHVYWYRQLPEEGLKFMVYLQKENIIDESGMPKERFSAEFPKEGPSILRIQQVVRGDSAAYFCASSGEDTQYFGPGTRLTVL.

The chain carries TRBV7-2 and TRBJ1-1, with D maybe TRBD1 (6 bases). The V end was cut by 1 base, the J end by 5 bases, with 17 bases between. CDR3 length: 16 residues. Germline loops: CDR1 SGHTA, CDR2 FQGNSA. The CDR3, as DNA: TGTGCCAGCAGCTTAGATGGGGAGGGGGTGAGGACTGAAGCTTTCTTT. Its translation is CASSLDGEGVRTEAFF.

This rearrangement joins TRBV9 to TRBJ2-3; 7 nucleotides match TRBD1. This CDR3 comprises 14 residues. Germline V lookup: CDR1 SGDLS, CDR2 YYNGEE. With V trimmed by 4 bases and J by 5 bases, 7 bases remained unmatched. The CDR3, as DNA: TGTGCCAGCAGCCCAACAGGGGTCGTAGATACGCAGTATTTT. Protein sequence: CASSPTGVVDTQYF.

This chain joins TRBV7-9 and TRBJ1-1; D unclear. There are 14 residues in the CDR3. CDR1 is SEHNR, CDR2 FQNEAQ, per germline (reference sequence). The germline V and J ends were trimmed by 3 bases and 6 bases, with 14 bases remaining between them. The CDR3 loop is CASSFRAVRPEAFF. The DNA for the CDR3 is TGTGCCAGCAGCTTTCGTGCGGTCCGGCCTGAAGCTTTCTTT.

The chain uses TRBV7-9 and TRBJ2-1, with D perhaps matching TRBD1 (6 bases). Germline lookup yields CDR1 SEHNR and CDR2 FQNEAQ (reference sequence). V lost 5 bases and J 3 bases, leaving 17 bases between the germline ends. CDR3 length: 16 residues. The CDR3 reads CASSPQGSLYYNEQFF. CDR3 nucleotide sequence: TGTGCCAGCAGCCCTCAGGGGTCCCTATACTACAATGAGCAGTTCTTC.

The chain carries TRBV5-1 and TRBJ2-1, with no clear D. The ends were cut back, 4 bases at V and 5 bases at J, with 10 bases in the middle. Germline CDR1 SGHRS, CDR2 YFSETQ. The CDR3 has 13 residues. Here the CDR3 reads CASSPSLDNEQFF. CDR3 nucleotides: TGCGCCAGCAGCCCCAGTTTGGACAATGAGCAGTTCTTC.

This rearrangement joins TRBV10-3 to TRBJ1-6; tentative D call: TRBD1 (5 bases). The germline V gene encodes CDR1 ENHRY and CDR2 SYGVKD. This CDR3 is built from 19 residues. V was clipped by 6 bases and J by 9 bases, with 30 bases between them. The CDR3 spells CAISDPPGGQPAKGSPLHF. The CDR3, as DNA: TGTGCCATCAGCGACCCACCTGGCGGACAACCCGCAAAAGGTTCACCCCTCCACTTT.

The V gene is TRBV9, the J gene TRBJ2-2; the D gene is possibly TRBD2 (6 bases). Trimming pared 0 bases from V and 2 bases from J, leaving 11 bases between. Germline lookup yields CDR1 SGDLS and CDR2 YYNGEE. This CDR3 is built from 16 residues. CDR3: CASSVDGRVNTGELFF. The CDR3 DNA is TGTGCCAGCAGCGTAGACGGGAGAGTCAACACCGGGGAGCTGTTTTTT.

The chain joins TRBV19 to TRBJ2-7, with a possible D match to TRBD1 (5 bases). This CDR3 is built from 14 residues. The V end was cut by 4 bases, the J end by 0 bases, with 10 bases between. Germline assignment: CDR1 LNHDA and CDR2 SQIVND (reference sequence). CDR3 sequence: CASSTKGFSYEQYF. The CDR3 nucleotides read TGTGCCAGTAGTACAAAGGGGTTCTCCTACGAGCAGTACTTC.

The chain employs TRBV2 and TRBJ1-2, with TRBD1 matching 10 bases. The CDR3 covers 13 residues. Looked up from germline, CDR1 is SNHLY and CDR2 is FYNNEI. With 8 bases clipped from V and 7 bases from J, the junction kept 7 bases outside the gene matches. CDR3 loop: CASQGQGFGGYTF. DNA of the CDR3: TGTGCCAGCCAGGGACAGGGGTTTGGTGGCTACACCTTC.

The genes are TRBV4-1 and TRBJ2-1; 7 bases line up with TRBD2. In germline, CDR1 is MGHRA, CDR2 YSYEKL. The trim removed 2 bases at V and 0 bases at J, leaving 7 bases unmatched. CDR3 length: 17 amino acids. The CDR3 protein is CASSQLGAGSSYNEQFF. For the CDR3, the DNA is TGCGCCAGCAGCCAACTAGGAGCGGGATCCTCCTACAATGAGCAGTTCTTC.

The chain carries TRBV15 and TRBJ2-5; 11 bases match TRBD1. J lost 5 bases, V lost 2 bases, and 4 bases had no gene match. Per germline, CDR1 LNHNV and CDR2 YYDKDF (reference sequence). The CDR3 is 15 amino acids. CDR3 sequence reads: CATSRRTGGAETQYF. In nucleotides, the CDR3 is TGTGCCACCAGCAGACGGACAGGGGGCGCGGAGACCCAGTACTTC.

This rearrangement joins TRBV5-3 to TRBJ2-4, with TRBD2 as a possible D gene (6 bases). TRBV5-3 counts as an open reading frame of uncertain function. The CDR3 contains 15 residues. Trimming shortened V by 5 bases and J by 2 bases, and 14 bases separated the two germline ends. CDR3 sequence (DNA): TGTGCCAGAAGTGTTGGGGGGATGACCAAAAACATTCAGTACTTC. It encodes CARSVGGMTKNIQYF.